Each of the 32 T cell receptor beta chains below was sequenced from the same sample in a study of T-cell memory formation after mild COVID-19. TCRdb called the 5' RACE reads again in MiXCR, with one record for every CDR3 protein. This table holds over 500,000 distinct CDR3 sequences, roughly 17% found once. The sequenced material came from PBMCs or a T cell subset sorted from them (not recorded which). The receptors come from an adult woman who had mild COVID-19 (a few samples of this study predate the infection). Cell type and time point are not known.

The chain has TRBV27 and TRBJ2-7; the match to TRBD1 covers 10 bases. The V gene's germline CDR1 is MNHEY and CDR2 SMNVEV (reference sequence). The V and J ends lost 3 bases and 5 bases, in that order; junction bases with no gene match: 7. CDR3 length: 15 residues. This CDR3 reads CASSFRDRGFHEQYF. CDR3 coding DNA: TGTGCCAGCAGTTTCCGGGACAGGGGTTTTCACGAGCAGTACTTC.

This clonotype has only a few counts. The chain is built from TRBV6-5 and TRBJ2-3, with TRBD2 matching 8 bases. The CDR3 runs 16 residues. Germline V lookup: CDR1 MNHEY, CDR2 SVGAGI. V shed 6 bases and J 1 base; nucleotides not matched to a gene: 9. Here the CDR3 DNA reads TGTGCCAGCAGCTCCTTAGCGGGACGAGGCACAGATACGCAGTATTTT. This sequence encodes CASSSLAGRGTDTQYF.

This clonotype was detected many times. V is TRBV20-1 and J is TRBJ1-1, with D perhaps matching TRBD1 (5 bases). In germline, CDR1 is DFQATT, CDR2 SNEGSKA (reference sequence). The CDR3 loop spans 16 amino acids. Trimming shortened V by 0 bases and J by 0 bases, and 14 bases separated the two germline ends. The CDR3 bases are TGCAGTGCTAGAGATCCAGGACACATCGTGAACACTGAAGCTTTCTTT. It is translated as CSARDPGHIVNTEAFF.

This clonotype has at least ten counts. The V and J genes are TRBV7-2 and TRBJ2-1, with a tentative D call TRBD1 (6 bases). V gave up 4 bases and J gave up 5 bases, with 15 bases separating them. The germline V gene encodes CDR1 SGHTA and CDR2 FQGNSA. The CDR3 consists of 15 residues. CDR3 sequence: CASSSTGLPNNEQFF. In DNA form, the CDR3 reads TGTGCCAGCAGCTCCACAGGGCTACCCAACAATGAGCAGTTCTTC.

The table lists this clonotype with many counts. The J gene is TRBJ2-3, the V gene TRBV5-1; 11 nucleotides align to TRBD1. Trimming cost V 4 bases and J 5 bases; bases outside gene matches: 6. The CDR3 loop spans 15 amino acids. Looked up from germline, CDR1 is SGHRS and CDR2 is YFSETQ. For the CDR3, the DNA is TGCGCCAGCAGCCTCGGGACAGGGGGGCTAGATACGCAGTATTTT. It codes for CASSLGTGGLDTQYF.

The sample holds many counts of this clonotype. The chain has TRBV2 and TRBJ2-2, with 8 bases aligning to TRBD2. The V and J ends lost 8 bases and 3 bases, in that order; junction bases with no gene match: 8. Germline-derived CDR1 and CDR2 are SNHLY and FYNNEI. The CDR3 length is 15 residues. DNA of the CDR3: TGTGCCAGCGTCCAAGCGGGGGTCGACACCGGGGAGCTGTTTTTT. Its protein product is CASVQAGVDTGELFF.

This clonotype was counted between two and nine times. The V and J genes are TRBV3-1 and TRBJ1-3; no firm D call. V lost 4 bases, J lost 2 bases, and 12 bases lay in between. CDR3 size: 15 residues. The germline V gene encodes CDR1 LGHDT and CDR2 YNNKEL (reference sequence). The CDR3 bases are TGTGCCAGCAGCCCTCAGACATTCACTGGAAACACCATATATTTT. It yields the protein CASSPQTFTGNTIYF.

This clonotype was recorded a few times. This chain joins TRBV25-1 and TRBJ1-3; D gene unclear. Germline CDR1 is MGHDK and CDR2 is SYGVNS. The CDR3 is made up of 14 amino acids. V gave up 4 bases and J gave up 0 bases, with 7 bases separating them. This chain's CDR3 is CASSGVHSGNTIYF. DNA for the CDR3: TGTGCCAGCAGTGGGGTGCACTCTGGAAACACCATATATTTT.

The chain recombines TRBV4-1 with TRBJ2-7; D tentatively fits TRBD1 or TRBD2 (5 bases each). The CDR3 extends over 15 amino acids. Trimming cost V 4 bases and J 6 bases, with 19 bases left between them. Looked up from germline, CDR1 is MGHRA and CDR2 is YSYEKL. The CDR3 bases are TGCGCCAGCAGCCCTCCGGTAGGGACCTATGGCGAGCAGTACTTC. It yields the protein CASSPPVGTYGEQYF.

This clonotype was detected only a few times. The chain employs TRBV9 and TRBJ1-2, with D perhaps TRBD1 (5 bases). V was clipped by 4 bases and J by 3 bases, with 16 bases between them. Germline CDR1 SGDLS, CDR2 YYNGEE. The CDR3 is 15 residues long. CDR3 bases: TGTGCCAGCAGCCCTTCCCGGACAAGTTACTATGGCTACACCTTC. Translating gives CASSPSRTSYYGYTF.

The J gene is TRBJ1-1, the V gene TRBV10-3; D is ambiguous. The length of the CDR3 is 13 residues. V gave up 4 bases and J gave up 0 bases, with 6 bases separating them. The germline gives CDR1 ENHRY, CDR2 SYGVKD. This CDR3 is CAISAALNTEAFF. CDR3 bases: TGTGCCATCAGTGCTGCACTGAACACTGAAGCTTTCTTT.

The chain combines TRBV7-9 with TRBJ2-1, with a weak D call TRBD2 (6 bases). The V gene's germline CDR1 is SEHNR and CDR2 FQNEAQ (reference sequence). Trimming cost V 6 bases and J 5 bases, with 17 bases left between them. The CDR3 has 15 residues. The CDR3 DNA is TGTGCCAGCAGTTTTCTATTTGGAGGGGACAATGAGCAGTTCTTC. Encoded protein: CASSFLFGGDNEQFF. The full variable domain, its missing parts supplied by reference TRBV7-9 and TRBJ2-1, is DTGVSQNPRHKITKRGQNVTFRCDPISEHNRLYWYRQTLGQGPEFLTYFQNEAQLEKSRLLSDRFSAERPKGSFSTLEIQRTEQGDSAMYLCASSFLFGGDNEQFFGPGTRLTVL.

The chain has TRBV6-6 and TRBJ2-2; D gene unclear. The CDR3 consists of 16 residues. Germline V CDR1 and CDR2: MNHNY, SVGAGI (reference sequence). V lost 4 bases, J lost 0 bases, and 12 bases lay in between. CDR3 sequence reads: CASSSSGRANTGELFF. CDR3 coding DNA: TGTGCCAGCAGTTCCTCCGGACGGGCGAACACCGGGGAGCTGTTTTTT.

As for this clonotype: At one end the junction does not follow the germline gene, possibly because of a read error. The chain is built from TRBV7-6 and TRBJ2-7; D is possibly TRBD2 (7 bases). The CDR3 extends over 17 amino acids. Germline lookup yields CDR1 SGHVS and CDR2 FNYEAQ. CDR3 sequence (DNA): TGTGCCAGCAGCTCGTTCCGTCCGGGGGGCAACACCTACGTGCAGTACTTC. It translates to CASSSFRPGGNTYVQYF.

This clonotype was observed a few times. The rearrangement links TRBV6-1 to TRBJ2-1; D is perhaps TRBD1 or TRBD2 (5 bases each). The V gene's germline CDR1 is MNHNS and CDR2 SASEGT. The CDR3 is made up of 15 amino acids. Trimming removed 1 base at V and 5 bases at J, with 12 bases between. CDR3 nucleotide sequence: TGTGCCAGCAGTGAAGGAATGGGGGAACACAATGAGCAGTTCTTC. Translated, it gives CASSEGMGEHNEQFF.

This clonotype appeared a few times. The chain recombines TRBV5-1 with TRBJ2-7, with a tentative D call TRBD1 (5 bases). V lost 2 bases to trimming and J lost 2 bases, with 14 bases between them. This CDR3 is built from 15 residues. Germline CDR1 is SGHRS and CDR2 is YFSETQ. This CDR3 is CASSFGQGFTYEQYF. DNA of the CDR3: TGCGCCAGCAGCTTTGGGCAGGGATTTACCTACGAGCAGTACTTC.

The chain uses TRBV7-3 and TRBJ2-1; D perhaps matches TRBD1 (6 bases). The V gene's germline CDR1 is SGHTA and CDR2 FQGTGA. The V end lost 3 bases, the J end lost 6 bases, and 15 bases lay between the germline ends. The CDR3 runs to 15 residues. Here the CDR3 reads CASSLGHRDINEQFF. The CDR3 DNA sequence: TGTGCCAGCAGCTTGGGACACCGAGACATCAATGAGCAGTTCTTC. The variable domain in full, with the rest retrieved from reference TRBV7-3 and TRBJ2-1, is GAGVSQTPSNKVTEKGKYVELRCDPISGHTALYWYRQSLGQGPEFLIYFQGTGAADDSGLPNDRFFAVRPEGSVSTLKIQRTERGDSAVYLCASSLGHRDINEQFFGPGTRLTVL.

The chain couples TRBV12-3 or TRBV12-4 to TRBJ1-1; 7 bases match TRBD1. The V and J ends lost 6 bases and 3 bases, in that order; junction bases with no gene match: 4. This CDR3 has 13 residues. The CDR3 DNA reads as TGTGCCAGCAGCCCCAGGGGGTACACTGAAGCTTTCTTT. It specifies CASSPRGYTEAFF.

This chain joins TRBV10-2 and TRBJ2-1, with TRBD2 as a possible D gene (6 bases). Germline V gives CDR1 WSHSY, CDR2 SAAADI. This CDR3 region has 14 residues. The V end was cut by 10 bases, the J end by 1 base, with 14 bases between. CDR3 residues: CAIESGLSYNEQFF. CDR3 nucleotides: TGCGCCATCGAGTCGGGACTGTCCTACAATGAGCAGTTCTTC.

This clonotype was recorded only once. This sequence joins TRBV5-1 and TRBJ2-7; D gene ambiguous. Germline V gene lookup returns CDR1 SGHRS and CDR2 YFSETQ. V lost 3 bases and J lost 6, with 10 bases in between. This CDR3 is built from 12 residues. The CDR3 coding sequence is TGCGCCAGCAGCTCGGTAGACTCCGAGCAGTACTTC. Translation: CASSSVDSEQYF.

This clonotype was observed a few times. The chain links TRBV6-5 to TRBJ2-3, with D possibly TRBD1 on 6 matching bases. The CDR3 is made up of 14 amino acids. V dropped 6 bases and J dropped 4 bases, with 14 bases sitting between them. The germline V gene has CDR1 MNHEY and CDR2 SVGAGI. The CDR3 DNA follows: TGTGCCAGCAGCCTACAGGGTTTCGCAGATACGCAGTATTTT. Amino acid sequence: CASSLQGFADTQYF.

This sequence joins TRBV10-3 and TRBJ2-7; possibly TRBD1 for D (5 bases). The CDR3 runs to 14 residues. Germline values: CDR1 ENHRY, CDR2 SYGVKD. With 2 bases removed from V and 3 bases from J, the gap between germline ends came to 11 bases. The CDR3 protein is CAISERGSYYEQYF. CDR3 DNA: TGTGCCATCAGTGAGAGGGGATCATACTACGAGCAGTACTTC.

Written as DNA, the CDR3 is TGTGCCAGCAGTGCAGGGGTTTACACTGAAGCTTTCTTT. Protein: CASSAGVYTEAFF. V is TRBV2 and J is TRBJ1-1; maybe TRBD1 (6 bases). The germline gives CDR1 SNHLY, CDR2 FYNNEI. The CDR3 is made up of 13 amino acids. V gave up 4 bases and J gave up 3 bases, with 9 bases separating them.

In its sample, this clonotype was seen a few times. The chain has TRBV6-5 and TRBJ1-2; 10 bases are a match to TRBD1. The CDR3 length is 14 residues. V gave up 5 bases and J gave up 7 bases; unmatched junction bases: 7. Germline CDR1 reads MNHEY; CDR2 reads SVGAGI. CDR3 residues: CASSINGQGGGYTF. The CDR3 DNA reads TGTGCCAGCAGTATCAATGGACAGGGGGGTGGCTACACCTTC.

This clonotype was seen ten or more times. V gene TRBV6-2 or TRBV6-3 combines with J gene TRBJ2-1; 11 nucleotides align to TRBD2. V gave up 5 bases and J gave up 9 bases; unmatched junction bases: 6. The CDR3 length is 14 residues. Germline V lookup: CDR1 MNHEY, CDR2 SVGEGT. The CDR3 bases are TGTGCCAGCAGTAGTAGCGGGAGGGCCGGTGAGCAGTTCTTC. Translation gives CASSSSGRAGEQFF.

With regard to this clonotype: The DNA is omitted, as the CDR3 cannot be located on it reliably, and the CDR3 follows TCRdb's listing. The J gene is TRBJ2-3, the V gene TRBV23-1; whether TRBD1, the table's D call, matches the DNA was not checked. TRBV23-1 has ORF status, its function being uncertain. Termini included, the CDR3 measures 16 amino acids. CDR3: CASILGQGASTDTQYF.

The chain couples TRBV6-5 to TRBJ1-2, with a possible D match to TRBD1 (6 bases). The CDR3 contains 13 residues. Germline assignment: CDR1 MNHEY and CDR2 SVGAGI. V gave up 2 bases and J gave up 6 bases, with 10 bases separating them. CDR3 nucleotide sequence: TGTGCCAGCAGTTACCTCCAGGGGAATGGCTACACCTTC. This encodes CASSYLQGNGYTF.

This clonotype came up a few times. V is TRBV9 and J is TRBJ2-1; D may be TRBD2 (6 bases). The V gene lost 3 bases and the J gene lost 10 bases, with 8 bases spanning the gap. This CDR3 has 11 amino acids. Germline V gives CDR1 SGDLS, CDR2 YYNGEE. DNA of the CDR3: TGTGCCAGCAGCGGAAGCGGGGAGCAGTTCTTC. It codes for CASSGSGEQFF.

The CDR3 nucleotides read TGCGCCAGCAGCCCGGGTACGAGGACGGTACAAGAGACCCAGTACTTC. It encodes CASSPGTRTVQETQYF. The gene calls are TRBV5-1 and TRBJ2-5; D ambiguous. The CDR3 runs to 16 residues. CDR1 is SGHRS and CDR2 is YFSETQ in the germline V gene. V was cut by 4 bases and J by 2 bases, with 18 bases left in between.

This clonotype was observed a handful of times. This chain links TRBV29-1 with TRBJ2-7, with 9 bases identical to TRBD2. The J segment lost 3 bases and the V segment lost 4 bases, leaving 4 bases of the junction unmatched. The CDR3 consists of 13 residues. Per the germline V gene, CDR1 is SQVTM and CDR2 is ANQGSEA. The CDR3 spells CSVASGRSYEQYF. As DNA, the CDR3 is TGCAGCGTTGCAAGCGGGAGGAGCTACGAGCAGTACTTC.

The CDR3 sequence is CTSRGTSGLQSADTQYF. In DNA, the CDR3 is TGCACCAGCAGGGGGACTAGCGGTCTCCAGTCTGCAGATACGCAGTATTTT. V gene TRBV1 combines with J gene TRBJ2-3; TRBD2, as called in the table, went unchecked against the DNA. TRBV1 is labeled a pseudogene. The length of the CDR3 is 17 residues.

There are a few counts of this clonotype. The chain uses TRBV5-6 and TRBJ2-2; TRBD2 is a possible D gene (5 bases). Germline V CDR1 and CDR2: SGHDT, YYEEEE. V was cut by 6 bases and J by 6 bases, with 21 bases left in between. The CDR3 loop spans 16 amino acids. CDR3 region: CASTRRRSSVAGELFF. Written as DNA, the CDR3 is TGTGCCAGCACCCGGCGGAGGTCTAGTGTCGCCGGGGAGCTGTTTTTT.